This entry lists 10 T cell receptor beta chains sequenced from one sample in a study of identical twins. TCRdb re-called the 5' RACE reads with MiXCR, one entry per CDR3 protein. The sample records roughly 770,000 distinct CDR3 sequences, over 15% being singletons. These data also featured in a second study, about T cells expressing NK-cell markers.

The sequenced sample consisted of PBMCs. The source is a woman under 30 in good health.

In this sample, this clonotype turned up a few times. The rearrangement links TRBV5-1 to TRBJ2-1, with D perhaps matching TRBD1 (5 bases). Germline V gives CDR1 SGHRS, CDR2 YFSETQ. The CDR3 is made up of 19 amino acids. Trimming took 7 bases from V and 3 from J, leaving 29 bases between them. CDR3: CASYSTSGRQRSGYNEQFF. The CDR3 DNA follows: TGCGCCAGCTACAGCACGTCCGGCAGACAGCGATCGGGCTACAATGAGCAGTTCTTC.

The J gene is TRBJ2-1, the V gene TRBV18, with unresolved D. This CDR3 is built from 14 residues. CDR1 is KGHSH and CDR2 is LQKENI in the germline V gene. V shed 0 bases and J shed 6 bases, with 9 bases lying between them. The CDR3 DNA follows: TGTGCCAGCTCACCACCGGGCGGTCTCAATGAGCAGTTCTTC. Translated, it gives CASSPPGGLNEQFF.

This chain's CDR3 is CATSDFTGELFF. As DNA, the CDR3 is TGTGCCACCAGTGACTTCACCGGGGAGCTGTTTTTT. The rearrangement joins TRBV24-1 to TRBJ2-2; D is uncertain. V lost 4 bases and J lost 4, with 3 bases in between. The CDR3 sequence is 12 residues long. Germline assignment: CDR1 KGHDR and CDR2 SFDVKD.

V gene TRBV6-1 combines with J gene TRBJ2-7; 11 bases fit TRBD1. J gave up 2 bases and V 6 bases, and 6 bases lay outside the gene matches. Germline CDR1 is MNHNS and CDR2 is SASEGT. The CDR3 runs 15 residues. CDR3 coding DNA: TGTGCCAGCAGGCTACCGGGACAGGGGGCCTACGAGCAGTACTTC. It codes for CASRLPGQGAYEQYF.

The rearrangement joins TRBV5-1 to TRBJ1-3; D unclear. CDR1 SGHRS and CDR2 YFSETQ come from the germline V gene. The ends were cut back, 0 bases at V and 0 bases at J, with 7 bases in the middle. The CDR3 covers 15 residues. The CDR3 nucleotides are TGCGCCAGCAGCTTGGGGTGGCTCTCTGGAAACACCATATATTTT. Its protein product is CASSLGWLSGNTIYF.

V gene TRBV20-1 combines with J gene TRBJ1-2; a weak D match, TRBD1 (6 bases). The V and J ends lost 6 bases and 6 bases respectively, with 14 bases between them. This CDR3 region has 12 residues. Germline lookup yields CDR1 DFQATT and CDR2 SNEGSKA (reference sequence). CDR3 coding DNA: TGCAGTGCCAGATCCCCAGGGGATGGCTACACCTTC. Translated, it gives CSARSPGDGYTF.

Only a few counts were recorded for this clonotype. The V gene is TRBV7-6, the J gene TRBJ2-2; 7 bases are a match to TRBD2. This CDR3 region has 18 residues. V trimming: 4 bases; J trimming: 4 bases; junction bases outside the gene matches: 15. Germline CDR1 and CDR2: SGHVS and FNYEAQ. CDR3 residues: CASSSHPGLFWGTGELFF. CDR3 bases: TGTGCCAGCAGCTCTCACCCGGGACTATTTTGGGGCACCGGGGAGCTGTTTTTT.

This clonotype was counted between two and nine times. The CDR3 DNA reads as TGTGCCAGCAGCTGGCCGGGACAGGGGAAAACGAATGAGCAGTTCTTC. Amino acids: CASSWPGQGKTNEQFF. The chain recombines TRBV7-2 with TRBJ2-1; TRBD1 matches 10 bases. CDR3 length: 16 residues. Germline V lookup: CDR1 SGHTA, CDR2 FQGNSA. The J segment lost 7 bases and the V segment lost 4 bases, leaving 10 bases of the junction unmatched. The full variable domain, in which reference TRBV7-2 and TRBJ2-1 provide the parts outside the CDR3, is GAGVSQSPSNKVTEKGKDVELRCDPISGHTALYWYRQSLGQGLEFLIYFQGNSAPDKSGLPSDRFSAERTGGSVSTLTIQRTQQEDSAVYLCASSWPGQGKTNEQFFGPGTRLTVL.

The CDR3 loop is CASKLEVVPEAFF. The CDR3 coding sequence is TGTGCCAGCAAGTTGGAAGTGGTCCCTGAAGCTTTCTTT. The rearrangement joins TRBV2 to TRBJ1-1; the D is unclear. The germline gives CDR1 SNHLY, CDR2 FYNNEI. The V and J ends lost 7 bases and 6 bases respectively, with 15 bases between them. CDR3 length equals 13 residues.

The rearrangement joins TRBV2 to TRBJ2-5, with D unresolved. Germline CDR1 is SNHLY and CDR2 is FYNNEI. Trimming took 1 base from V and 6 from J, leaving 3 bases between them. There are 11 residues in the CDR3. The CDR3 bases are TGTGCCAGCAGTGAAGGCAAGACCCAGTACTTC. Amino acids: CASSEGKTQYF.